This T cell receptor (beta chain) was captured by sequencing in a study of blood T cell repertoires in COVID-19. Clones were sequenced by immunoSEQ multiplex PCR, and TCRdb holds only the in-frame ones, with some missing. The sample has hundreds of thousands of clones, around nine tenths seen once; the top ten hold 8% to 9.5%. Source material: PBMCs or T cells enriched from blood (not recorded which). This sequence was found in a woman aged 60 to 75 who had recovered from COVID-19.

The CDR3 sequence: CATSDLPLTGSDYGYTF. CDR3 coding DNA: TGTGCCACCAGTGATTTGCCCCTGACAGGGTCGGACTATGGCTACACCTTC. The chain joins TRBV24-1 to TRBJ1-2, with 7 bases lining up with TRBD1. Germline V gives CDR1 KGHDR, CDR2 SFDVKD. The CDR3 is made up of 17 amino acids. The V gene end was trimmed by 0 bases and the J gene end by 3 bases; junction bases not matched to a gene: 9.